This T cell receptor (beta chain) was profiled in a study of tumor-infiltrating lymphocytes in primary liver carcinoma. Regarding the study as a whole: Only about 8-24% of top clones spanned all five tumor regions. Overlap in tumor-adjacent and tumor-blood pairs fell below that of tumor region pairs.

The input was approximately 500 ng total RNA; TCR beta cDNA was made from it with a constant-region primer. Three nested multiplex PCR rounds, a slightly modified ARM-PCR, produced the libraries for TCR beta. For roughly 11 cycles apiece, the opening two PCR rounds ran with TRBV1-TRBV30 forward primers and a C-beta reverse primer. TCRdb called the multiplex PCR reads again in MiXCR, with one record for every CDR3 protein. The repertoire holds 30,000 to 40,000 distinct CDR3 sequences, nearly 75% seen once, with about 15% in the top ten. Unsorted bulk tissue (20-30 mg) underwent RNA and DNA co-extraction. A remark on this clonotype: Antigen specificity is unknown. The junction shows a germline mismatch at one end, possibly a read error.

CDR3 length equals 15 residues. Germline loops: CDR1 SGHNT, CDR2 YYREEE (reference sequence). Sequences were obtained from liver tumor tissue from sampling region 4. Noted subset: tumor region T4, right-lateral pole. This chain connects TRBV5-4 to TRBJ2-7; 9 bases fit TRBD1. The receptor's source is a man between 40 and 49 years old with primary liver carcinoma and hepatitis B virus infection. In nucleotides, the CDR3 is TGTACCAGCGGCACAACCGGGACAGGGATCAACGAGCAGTACTTC. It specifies CTSGTTGTGINEQYF.